This TCR beta chain stems from a study of cytomegalovirus exposure and HLA in healthy donors. Study-wide findings and caveats: Sequencing likely caused a cluster of highly shared sequence variants. Researchers reportedly found TCR beta sequences accurately predicted most subjects' HLA-A and HLA-B alleles. Immune exposure information available was restricted to CMV serostatus.

V lost 4 bases to trimming and J lost 9 bases; unmatched junction nucleotides: 7. This CDR3 region has 14 residues. The germline CDR1 and CDR2 sequences are LNHNV and YYDKDF (reference sequence). Comments on this clone: Its antigen remains unknown.

The PCR made use of 60 Vbeta and 13 Jbeta primers. Repertoires were generated with immunoSEQ multiplex PCR, while TCRdb's copy carries only in-frame clones and drops some. Seen here are around 130,000 clones, more than 80% observed once, and the top ten hold over 2.5%. The specimen was PBMCs. The receptor was isolated from a male donor in good health and CMV-seronegative. The genes are TRBV15 and TRBJ2-1; 9 bases are shared with TRBD2. CDR3 sequence reads: CATSTGGGASEQFF. DNA for the CDR3: TGTGCCACCAGCACCGGCGGGGGGGCGAGTGAGCAGTTCTTC.